These 17 T cell receptor beta chains came from one sample sequenced in a study of cytomegalovirus exposure and HLA in healthy donors (dated by TCRdb to 2016 to 2017). The library was prepared using the immunoSEQ multiplex PCR assay. For the multiplex PCR, a mixture combining 60 forward primers for TCR Vbeta segments and 13 reverse primers for TCR Jbeta segments was used. TCRdb obtained this table from immuneACCESS and retained in-frame rearrangements with V and J assigned. These tables miss some clones; where compared with another copy, unresolved V genes account for less than half of the shortfall, and the remainder is unexplained. The sample contains some 190,000 clones, roughly 77% of them found a single time. The ten largest clones represent around 2.3% of the sample. Sequencing was performed on PBMCs. The receptors stem from a woman in her twenties or thirties in good health and CMV-seropositive.

V is TRBV10-3 and J is TRBJ1-5; D gene uncertain. This CDR3 is 15 amino acids long. The V and J ends lost 7 bases and 0 bases respectively, with 13 bases between them. Germline V gene data show CDR1 as ENHRY and CDR2 as SYGVKD. CDR3 DNA sequence: TGTGCCATCAAAAATAGCAGCTATAGCAATCAGCCCCAGCATTTT. It codes for CAIKNSSYSNQPQHF.

Only one count was recorded for this clone. The chain has TRBV6-5 and TRBJ2-7; TRBD1 is a possible D gene (5 bases). Germline lookup yields CDR1 MNHEY and CDR2 SVGAGI. The CDR3 loop spans 14 amino acids. V lost 5 bases, J lost 6 bases, and 17 bases lay in between. The CDR3 region has the DNA TGTGCCAGCAGTGCCCCAGGGATTGTAGGCGAGCAGTACTTC. Its protein is CASSAPGIVGEQYF.

The chain joins TRBV7-6 to TRBJ1-5, with 8 bases identical to TRBD1. The CDR3 has 15 amino acids. Germline CDR1 reads SGHVS; CDR2 reads FNYEAQ. Trimming cost V 4 bases and J 4 bases; bases outside gene matches: 6. CDR3 nucleotides: TGTGCCAGCAGCTCGACAGGGGCCCTTAATCAGCCCCAGCATTTT. Encoded protein: CASSSTGALNQPQHF.

V and J are TRBV28 and TRBJ2-7; a weak D match, TRBD2 (5 bases). The V gene lost 3 bases and the J gene lost 6 bases, with 12 bases spanning the gap. There are 13 residues in the CDR3. Germline lookup yields CDR1 MDHEN and CDR2 SYDVKM. CDR3 loop: CASSFGQRTEQYF. CDR3 coding DNA: TGTGCCAGCAGTTTTGGGCAGCGGACCGAGCAGTACTTC.

The chain recombines TRBV10-1 with TRBJ2-6, with D tentatively TRBD1 (5 bases). Germline-derived CDR1 and CDR2 are WNHNN and SYGVQD (reference sequence). The CDR3 runs 15 residues. V gave up 6 bases and J gave up 0 bases, with 9 bases separating them. CDR3 amino acids: CASSDSSSGANVLTF. Here the CDR3 DNA reads TGCGCCAGCAGCGACAGTTCCTCTGGGGCCAACGTCCTGACTTTC.

The chain has TRBV27 and TRBJ1-6; a weak D match, TRBD1 (5 bases). V lost 6 bases to trimming and J lost 5 bases, with 11 bases between them. Germline V gene data show CDR1 as MNHEY and CDR2 as SMNVEV (reference sequence). The CDR3 spans 14 residues. The CDR3 spells CASSPGGHNSPLHF. DNA of the CDR3: TGTGCCAGCAGCCCGGGGGGACATAATTCACCCCTCCACTTT.

This chain joins TRBV5-6 and TRBJ2-3; no clear D gene. The CDR3 runs 11 residues. Trimming took off 2 bases at V and 6 bases at J, with 4 bases between the two ends. Germline lookup yields CDR1 SGHDT and CDR2 YYEEEE. The CDR3 DNA sequence: TGTGCCAGCAGCTTAGCGGATACGCAGTATTTT. Translating it yields CASSLADTQYF.

This clone was observed once. The chain is built from TRBV4-1 and TRBJ2-4; 7 bases line up with TRBD1. Germline CDR1 MGHRA, CDR2 YSYEKL. This CDR3 spans 15 amino acids. V trimming: 3 bases; J trimming: 3 bases; junction bases outside the gene matches: 5. The CDR3 is CASSQGQLDKNIQYF. CDR3 bases: TGCGCCAGCAGCCAGGGACAGCTAGACAAAAACATTCAGTACTTC.

The V call is TRBV30, the J call TRBJ2-2; TRBD2 matches at 7 bases. Germline V gene lookup returns CDR1 GTSNPN and CDR2 SVGIG (reference sequence). There are 13 residues in the CDR3. The J segment lost 6 bases and the V segment lost 5 bases, leaving 6 bases of the junction unmatched. CDR3 in amino acids: CAWGRDVAGELFF. CDR3 in DNA: TGTGCCTGGGGGAGGGATGTGGCCGGGGAGCTGTTTTTT.

The J gene is TRBJ2-7, the V gene TRBV7-6, with D perhaps TRBD2 (7 bases). The CDR3 loop spans 14 amino acids. V lost 3 bases to trimming and J lost 2 bases, with 11 bases between them. Germline loops: CDR1 SGHVS, CDR2 FNYEAQ. The CDR3 region has the DNA TGTGCCAGCAGCTTTGGGGGGGCGGCCTACGAGCAGTACTTC. It specifies CASSFGGAAYEQYF. The entire variable domain, with the rest obtained from reference TRBV7-6 and TRBJ2-7, is as follows: GAGVSQSPRYKVTKRGQDVALRCDPISGHVSLYWYRQALGQGPEFLTYFNYEAQQDKSGLPNDRFSAERPEGSISTLTIQRTEQRDSAMYRCASSFGGAAYEQYFGPGTRLTVT.

This clone was seen only once. The rearrangement uses TRBV4-3 and TRBJ2-7, with 11 nucleotides matching TRBD1. Looked up from germline, CDR1 is LGHNA and CDR2 is YSLEER. The CDR3 has 15 amino acids. V shed 0 bases, J shed 6 bases, and the junction held 4 bases outside the gene matches. CDR3 sequence (DNA): TGCGCCAGCAGCCAAGAGGGGACAGGGGGTTCCGAGCAGTACTTC. Amino acid sequence: CASSQEGTGGSEQYF.

This clone was recorded once. The chain joins TRBV11-3 to TRBJ2-7; TRBD2 aligns across 8 bases. There are 16 residues in the CDR3. Germline assignment: CDR1 SGHNT and CDR2 YENEEA. V lost 0 bases and J lost 6; bases outside the gene matches: 10. The CDR3 loop reads CASSLERGAGTSEQYF. The CDR3 DNA follows: TGTGCCAGCAGCTTAGAGCGAGGTGCGGGGACTAGCGAGCAGTACTTC.

The chain uses TRBV4-3 and TRBJ2-6; D gene uncertain. V dropped 2 bases and J dropped 0 bases, with 20 bases sitting between them. Germline CDR1 LGHNA, CDR2 YSLEER. There are 20 residues in the CDR3. CDR3 residues: CASSQYPTSNYLSGANVLTF. CDR3 nucleotides: TGCGCCAGCAGCCAATACCCCACGTCTAATTACCTCTCTGGGGCCAACGTCCTGACTTTC.

The chain recombines TRBV5-1 with TRBJ2-1; D gene ambiguous. The germline CDR1 and CDR2 sequences are SGHRS and YFSETQ. The CDR3 length is 14 residues. The V gene lost 1 base and the J gene lost 9 bases, with 14 bases spanning the gap. CDR3 nucleotides: TGCGCCAGCAGCTTGCGCCCGGATGGAGTTGAGCAGTTCTTC. Its protein product is CASSLRPDGVEQFF.

The genes are TRBV4-1 and TRBJ2-7; 11 nucleotides match TRBD2. Germline assignment: CDR1 MGHRA and CDR2 YSYEKL. This CDR3 contains 18 residues. V shed 0 bases and J 3 bases; nucleotides not matched to a gene: 10. DNA of the CDR3: TGCGCCAGCAGCCAAGACCCGCTAGCGGGAGGCCAAATCTACGAGCAGTACTTC. This gives the protein CASSQDPLAGGQIYEQYF.

This clone was found once. The chain employs TRBV30 and TRBJ1-2, with 8 bases that match TRBD1. CDR1 is GTSNPN, CDR2 SVGIG, per germline (reference sequence). The CDR3 is 13 residues long. The J segment lost 5 bases and the V segment lost 5 bases, leaving 7 bases of the junction unmatched. CDR3 residues: CAWGPGGKYGYTF. Written as DNA, the CDR3 is TGTGCCTGGGGGCCAGGGGGCAAGTATGGCTACACCTTC. Looking up the rest from reference TRBV30 and TRBJ1-2 gives the full variable domain: SQTIHQWPATLVQPVGSPLSLECTVEGTSNPNLYWYRQAAGRGLQLLFYSVGIGQISSEVPQNLSASRPQDRQFILSSKKLLLSDSGFYLCAWGPGGKYGYTFGSGTRLTVV.

This clone was seen a few times. The rearrangement joins TRBV2 to TRBJ2-1; TRBD1 matches 9 bases. The CDR3 spans 15 residues. Germline lookup yields CDR1 SNHLY and CDR2 FYNNEI. With V trimmed by 6 bases and J by 4 bases, 7 bases remained unmatched. CDR3 sequence (DNA): TGTGCCAGCAGGAACCGGGACAGGGTATACAATGAGCAGTTCTTC. Translating gives CASRNRDRVYNEQFF.